This T cell receptor (beta chain) emerged from a study of T cells in Graves' hyperthyroidism and ophthalmopathy. Study outcomes and limitations: Within blood appeared most thyroid clonotypes that had expanded above 0.001.

The CDR3 consists of 18 residues. Germline V gene sequence: CDR1 LNHDA, CDR2 SQIVND (reference sequence). Trimming left V 3 bases short and J 0 bases short, with 15 bases between. Concerning this clonotype itself: Its antigen is not known.

RNA transcripts gave rise to amplified TCR beta CDR3 regions. Initially, a first-round RT-PCR of the TCR CDR3 employed the HTBI primer set. Each CDR3 protein gets one entry after TCRdb re-called the multiplex PCR reads with MiXCR. The sample carries 700,000 or so distinct CDR3 sequences, over 15% recorded once. It was uncontrolled infection, other autoimmune disease, pregnancy or lactation that excluded patients. The specimen was blood. The V gene is TRBV19, the J gene TRBJ1-6, with no clear D. The sequence was collected from a man aged 18 to 30 with Graves' hyperthyroidism. The CDR3 here is CASSMSGGSSSYNSPLHF. The CDR3 DNA follows: TGTGCCAGTAGTATGTCAGGAGGGAGCAGCTCCTATAATTCACCCCTCCACTTT.